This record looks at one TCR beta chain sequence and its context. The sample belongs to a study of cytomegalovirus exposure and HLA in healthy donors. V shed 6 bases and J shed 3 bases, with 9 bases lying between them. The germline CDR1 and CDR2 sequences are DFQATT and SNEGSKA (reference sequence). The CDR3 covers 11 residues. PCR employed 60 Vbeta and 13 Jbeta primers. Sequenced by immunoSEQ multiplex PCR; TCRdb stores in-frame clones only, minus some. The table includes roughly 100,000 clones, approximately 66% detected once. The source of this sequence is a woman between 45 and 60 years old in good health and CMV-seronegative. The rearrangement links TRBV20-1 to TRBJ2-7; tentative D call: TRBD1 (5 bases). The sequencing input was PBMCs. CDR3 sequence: CSAGQVYEQYF. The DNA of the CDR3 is TGCAGTGCCGGACAAGTCTACGAGCAGTACTTC.